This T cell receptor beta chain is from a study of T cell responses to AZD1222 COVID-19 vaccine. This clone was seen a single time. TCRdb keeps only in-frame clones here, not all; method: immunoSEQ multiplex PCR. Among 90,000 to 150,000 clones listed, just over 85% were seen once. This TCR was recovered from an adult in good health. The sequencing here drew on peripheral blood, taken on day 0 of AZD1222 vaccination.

The CDR3 protein is CASSQPSWGLSSYNSPLHF. The CDR3 DNA is TGCGCCAGCAGCCAACCCTCTTGGGGGCTTAGCTCCTATAATTCACCCCTCCACTTT. The chain joins TRBV4-1 to TRBJ1-6; tentatively, D is TRBD1 (6 bases). The CDR3 has 19 amino acids. Per germline, CDR1 MGHRA and CDR2 YSYEKL. V lost 2 bases and J lost 0, with 17 bases in between.